The T cell receptor (beta chain) described here comes from a study of T cells after somatic rescue of genetic block. Produced via immunoSEQ multiplex PCR; TCRdb's table is partial and in-frame only. The sample yields roughly 11,000 clones, approximately 81% seen once. CDR1 and CDR2 (germline): SGHTA, FQGNSA. The CDR3 is made up of 13 amino acids. V was pared by 4 bases and J by 4 bases, with 3 bases of the junction left unmatched. The table lists this clone with a count of one. The source of this sequence is a boy under 18. The source material was peripheral blood mononuclear cells (PBMCs). The V gene is TRBV7-2, the J gene TRBJ1-1; 7 nucleotides align to TRBD1. This chain's CDR3 is CASSSRQGTEAFF. CDR3 nucleotide sequence: TGTGCCAGCAGCTCCCGACAGGGCACTGAAGCTTTCTTT.